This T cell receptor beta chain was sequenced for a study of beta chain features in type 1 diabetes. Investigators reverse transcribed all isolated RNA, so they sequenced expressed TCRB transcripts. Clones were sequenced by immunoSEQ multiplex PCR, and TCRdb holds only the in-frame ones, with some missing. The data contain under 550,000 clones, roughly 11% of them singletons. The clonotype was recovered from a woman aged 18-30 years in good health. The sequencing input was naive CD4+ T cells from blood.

The DNA of the CDR3 is TGTGCCAGCGGGGGTTTCGATCGGGAAAAACTGTTTTTT. Protein product: CASGGFDREKLFF. The J gene is TRBJ1-4, the V gene TRBV9, with D perhaps matching TRBD1 (5 bases). The V gene's germline CDR1 is SGDLS and CDR2 YYNGEE. The CDR3 loop spans 13 amino acids. Trimming shortened V by 7 bases and J by 8 bases, and 15 bases separated the two germline ends.